The 10 T cell receptor beta chains listed next were all sequenced from one sample in a study of blood T cell repertoires in COVID-19. TCRdb keeps only in-frame clones here, not all; method: immunoSEQ multiplex PCR. Of more than 90,000 clones in the sample, approximately 91% were seen once. The specimen was peripheral blood. The origin of the receptors is a man aged 50 or older with acute or convalescent COVID-19.

The chain has TRBV29-1 and TRBJ2-7; 10 bases map to TRBD1. This CDR3 contains 15 residues. CDR1 and CDR2 (germline): SQVTM, ANQGSEA. After removal of 6 bases from V and 5 bases from J, the junction contained 13 bases not matched to a gene. The CDR3 is CSVSVMGQGIDEQYF. As DNA, the CDR3 is TGCAGCGTGAGTGTGATGGGACAGGGGATCGACGAGCAGTACTTC.

The chain couples TRBV6-5 to TRBJ1-1; 9 nucleotides align to TRBD1. The CDR3 loop spans 14 amino acids. Per germline, CDR1 MNHEY and CDR2 SVGAGI. J was trimmed by 5 bases and V by 3 bases; bases with no gene match: 4. The CDR3 coding sequence is TGTGCCAGCAGTTATGGACAGGGGTGGACTGAAGCTTTCTTT. Translating it yields CASSYGQGWTEAFF.

V usage is TRBV28 and J usage is TRBJ2-2; 7 nucleotides align to TRBD1. The V gene end was trimmed by 6 bases and the J gene end by 0 bases; junction bases not matched to a gene: 4. CDR1 MDHEN and CDR2 SYDVKM come from the germline V gene. This CDR3 contains 15 residues. The CDR3 DNA is TGTGCCAGCAGCCCCGGGACAGCGAACACCGGGGAGCTGTTTTTT. Encoded protein: CASSPGTANTGELFF.

CDR3 DNA sequence: TGTGCCAGCAGTCTAACCGCGGGAGGGTATGCTGGAAACACCATATATTTT. Translated, it gives CASSLTAGGYAGNTIYF. V gene TRBV27 combines with J gene TRBJ1-3, with D unclear. CDR1 MNHEY and CDR2 SMNVEV come from the germline V gene (reference sequence). Trimming stripped 5 bases from V and 2 bases from J, with 19 bases between. The CDR3 spans 17 residues.

The rearrangement links TRBV5-4 to TRBJ1-6; possibly TRBD1 for D (5 bases). Germline lookup yields CDR1 SGHNT and CDR2 YYREEE (reference sequence). The CDR3 is 15 amino acids. The V end lost 6 bases, the J end lost 6 bases, and 16 bases lay between the germline ends. CDR3 nucleotide sequence: TGTGCCAGCAACGGGGACGGGCGGGGTAATTCACCCCTCCACTTT. This gives the protein CASNGDGRGNSPLHF.

The V and J genes are TRBV4-2 and TRBJ1-2; D is perhaps TRBD1 (5 bases). Germline-derived CDR1 and CDR2 are LGHNA and YNFKEQ. The V end was cut by 0 bases, the J end by 8 bases, with 22 bases between. The CDR3 spans 17 residues. The CDR3 DNA is TGTGCCAGCAGCCAAGATAGAAGATCCGGTCCCGCAGGGGGCTACACCTTC. Translation: CASSQDRRSGPAGGYTF.

The chain is built from TRBV15 and TRBJ1-1; 8 nucleotides align to TRBD1. The V gene end was trimmed by 0 bases and the J gene end by 6 bases; junction bases not matched to a gene: 6. The CDR3 covers 15 residues. Germline V CDR1 and CDR2: LNHNV, YYDKDF (reference sequence). The CDR3 spells CATSRDRDRGPEAFF. The CDR3 DNA reads as TGTGCCACCAGCAGAGATCGAGACAGGGGACCTGAAGCTTTCTTT.

The rearrangement uses TRBV7-8 and TRBJ2-7; D remains unclear. The CDR3 consists of 14 residues. Germline-derived CDR1 and CDR2 are SGHVS and FQNEAQ. With 2 bases removed from V and 0 bases from J, the gap between germline ends came to 8 bases. The CDR3 sequence is CASSLSRSSYEQYF. CDR3 DNA: TGTGCCAGCAGCTTATCGCGGAGCTCCTACGAGCAGTACTTC.

V usage is TRBV4-2 and J usage is TRBJ2-2, with 8 bases that match TRBD2. The CDR3 length is 16 residues. Germline CDR1 reads LGHNA; CDR2 reads YNFKEQ. J lost 4 bases, V lost 4 bases, and 8 bases had no gene match. The CDR3 region is CASSPQLRGVTGELFF. CDR3 nucleotides: TGTGCCAGCAGCCCCCAGTTGCGGGGGGTCACCGGGGAGCTGTTTTTT.

The J gene is TRBJ1-1, the V gene TRBV19, with D tentatively TRBD1 (6 bases). The germline V gene has CDR1 LNHDA and CDR2 SQIVND (reference sequence). Trimming shortened V by 5 bases and J by 0 bases, and 13 bases separated the two germline ends. The CDR3 sequence is 15 residues long. In nucleotides, the CDR3 is TGTGCCAGTAGTTTAACAGGGAGAATGAACACTGAAGCTTTCTTT. It codes for CASSLTGRMNTEAFF.